Listed below are T cell receptor beta chains from one sample, sequenced in a study of T cell clones after liver transplantation. The repertoire was sequenced with immunoSEQ multiplex PCR; TCRdb's copy has only in-frame clones and lacks some. Among over 45,000 clones listed, 55% to 75% were seen once. Material: CD4+ T cells from blood, obtained roughly 56 months after liver transplant. All receptors derive from a human patient who received a liver transplant. Some T cells may originate from the graft donor. Both conserved end residues are part of each CDR3. Fields, in order: D gene, V gene, J gene, clone size, CDR3 DNA, CDR3 protein. A D gene is named only where the DNA matches it firmly. Some rows mark clone size as missing; the rest say once, few, many or name a class of expanded clone.

TRBD1,TRBV6-6,TRBJ1-4,NA,TGTGCCAGCAGTGGGACAGGGTCAACTAATGAAAAACTGTTTTTT,CASSGTGSTNEKLFF
NA,TRBV5-1,TRBJ2-1,NA,TGCGCCAGCAGCTCTGAACTTAGGGGAGGTGAGCAGTTCTTC,CASSSELRGGEQFF
TRBD1,TRBV6-1,TRBJ2-7,NA,TGTGCCAGCAGTGCCCAGGGGGCTCTCTACGAGCAGTACTTC,CASSAQGALYEQYF
TRBD2,TRBV6-1,TRBJ2-7,once,TGTGCCAGCAGTCGGCCGGGACTACTTTCCTACGAGCAGTACTTC,CASSRPGLLSYEQYF
NA,TRBV11-3,TRBJ2-5,NA,TGTGCCAGCAGCCCCAACCCAGAACGGGACCAGTACTTC,CASSPNPERDQYF
NA,TRBV5-6,TRBJ2-7,NA,TGTGCCAGCAGCTCACGGACAGCGTACGAGCAGTACTTC,CASSSRTAYEQYF
TRBD2,TRBV23-1,TRBJ2-3,NA,TGCGCCAGCACAACCCCGGGACTAGTCAGCACAGATACGCAGTATTTT,CASTTPGLVSTDTQYF
NA,TRBV10-2,TRBJ2-1,NA,TGCGCCAGCACCGAGGGGGTTCCCAATGAGCAGTTCTTC,CASTEGVPNEQFF
NA,TRBV1,TRBJ2-3,NA,TGCACCAGCAGCCAACCCAACTACAGGCCTTCAACAGATACGCAGTATTTT,CTSSQPNYRPSTDTQYF
NA,TRBV6-6,TRBJ1-1,NA,TGTGCCAGCAGAGATACAGGCCAGGGAAACACTGAAGCTTTCTTT,CASRDTGQGNTEAFF
NA,TRBV5-1,TRBJ1-2,NA,TGCGCCAGCAGCCAGGAGTTGGGTGGCTACACCTTC,CASSQELGGYTF
TRBD1,TRBV5-4,TRBJ2-1,NA,TGTGCCAGCAGTTCGGAAAGGGGGCTTGAGCAGTTCTTC,CASSSERGLEQFF
TRBD2,TRBV7-2,TRBJ2-3,NA,TGTGCCAGCAGCTTAGCGACGGGGGGATGGAATACGCAGTATTTT,CASSLATGGWNTQYF
TRBD1,TRBV18,TRBJ1-6,NA,TGTGCCAGCTCACCGGGACAGGGTAATTCACCCCTCCACTTT,CASSPGQGNSPLHF
TRBD1,TRBV5-5,TRBJ2-3,once,TGTGCCAGCAGCTTTCGGGACAGGGTCACAGATACGCAGTATTTT,CASSFRDRVTDTQYF
TRBD1,TRBV6-5,TRBJ2-2,NA,TGTGCCAGCAGTCATCGGACAGGGGGAGGCGGGGAGCTGTTTTTT,CASSHRTGGGGELFF
NA,TRBV4-1,TRBJ2-3,NA,TGCGCCAGCAGCCAGGAGGAAGTCGATACGCAGTATTTT,CASSQEEVDTQYF
TRBD1,TRBV9,TRBJ1-6,medium-sized,TGTGCCAGCAGCGTAGCGGGACAGCATAATTCACCCCTCCACTTT,CASSVAGQHNSPLHF
NA,TRBV29-1,TRBJ1-1,NA,TGCAGCGTTGAAGATCCGTCGGCGGGGGCTTTCTTT,CSVEDPSAGAFF
NA,TRBV30,TRBJ2-7,NA,TGTGCCTGGAGTTCGACCTACGAGCAGTACTTC,CAWSSTYEQYF
NA,TRBV5-6,TRBJ2-2,once,TGTGCCAGCAGCTTGGAGGGACCACCGCGGAGCGGGGAGCTGTTTTTT,CASSLEGPPRSGELFF
TRBD1,TRBV4-1,TRBJ2-2,NA,TGCGCCAGCAGCCAGACCGGGACAGGATTCACCGGGGAGCTGTTTTTT,CASSQTGTGFTGELFF
NA,TRBV19,TRBJ2-5,NA,TGTGCCAGTAGCTTCCCAACGGAGACCCAGTACTTC,CASSFPTETQYF
TRBD1,TRBV6-6,TRBJ2-7,NA,TGTGCCAGCATCAAGGGACAGGGGAAGGGAGAGCAGTACTTC,CASIKGQGKGEQYF
NA,TRBV6-1,TRBJ2-7,once,TGTGCCAGCAGTGAAGGGGGGGGCCGGTACGAGCAGTACTTC,CASSEGGGRYEQYF
NA,TRBV5-6,TRBJ2-6,NA,TGTGCCAGCAGCTTTGGGGCCAACGTCCTGACTTTC,CASSFGANVLTF
NA,TRBV29-1,TRBJ1-5,once,TGCAGCGCCCGGGTCAGCGCAGATCAGCCCCAGCATTTT,CSARVSADQPQHF
NA,TRBV10-2,TRBJ1-5,NA,TGCGCCAGCAGGTTAATGGAGGAGCAGCCCCAGCATTTT,CASRLMEEQPQHF
NA,TRBV2,TRBJ2-1,once,TGTGCCAGCAGTAACAATGAGCAGTTCTTC,CASSNNEQFF
TRBD1,TRBV30,TRBJ1-1,once,TGTGCCTGGAGTTTGGGGACAGGGGGCACTGAAGCTTTCTTT,CAWSLGTGGTEAFF
TRBD1,TRBV18,TRBJ2-7,NA,TGTGCCAGCTCACCACCGGGACAGGGGACCTACGAGCAGTACTTC,CASSPPGQGTYEQYF
NA,TRBV28,TRBJ1-4,NA,TGTGCCAGCAGTGAAGGACGTTTATCTGGAAAACTGTTTTTT,CASSEGRLSGKLFF
NA,TRBV5-1,TRBJ2-6,NA,TGCGCCAGCAGCCCGGCCCGTGGTTGGGGTGGGGCCAACGTCCTGACTTTC,CASSPARGWGGANVLTF
NA,TRBV4-2,TRBJ1-4,NA,TGTGCCAGCAGCCAAGAGAGGGGAAAATATGAAAAACTGTTTTTT,CASSQERGKYEKLFF
NA,TRBV19,TRBJ1-1,NA,TGTGCCAGTAGTATAGATCGGCGGAACACTGAAGCTTTCTTT,CASSIDRRNTEAFF
NA,TRBV7-6,TRBJ2-7,NA,TGTGCCAGCAGCTTAACACAGGGAAACCACGAGCAGTACTTC,CASSLTQGNHEQYF
TRBD2,TRBV9,TRBJ2-7,NA,TGTGCCAGCAGCGAATTAGCGGGGGCGCCTTCCTACGAGCAGTACTTC,CASSELAGAPSYEQYF
TRBD1,TRBV11-2,TRBJ1-6,NA,TGTGCCAGCAGCTTCTTCAGGGGGCTGAATTCACCCCTCCACTTT,CASSFFRGLNSPLHF
NA,TRBV18,TRBJ2-2,NA,TGTGCCAGCTCACCTCAGGACACCGGGGAGCTGTTTTTT,CASSPQDTGELFF
NA,TRBV5-6,TRBJ1-3,NA,TGTGCCAGCAGCAACCTGGACTCTGGAAACACCATATATTTT,CASSNLDSGNTIYF
TRBD1,TRBV28,TRBJ1-4,once,TGTGCCAGCAGTTTGCAGGGACAGAGTGAAAAACTGTTTTTT,CASSLQGQSEKLFF
TRBD1,TRBV10-3,TRBJ2-3,NA,TGTGCCATCAGAACCGGGACAGGGGATGGAGGCACAGATACGCAGTATTTT,CAIRTGTGDGGTDTQYF
TRBD2,TRBV9,TRBJ2-1,NA,TGTGCCAGCAGCAAACTAGCGGGGGGCGACAATGAGCAGTTCTTC,CASSKLAGGDNEQFF
TRBD1,TRBV9,TRBJ2-2,NA,TGTGCCAGCAGCCCCTCGATCAGGGACAGGGTAATGGACACCGGGGAGCTGTTTTTT,CASSPSIRDRVMDTGELFF
NA,TRBV4-1,TRBJ2-3,NA,TGCGCCAGCAGCCTTCAAGGCACAGATACGCAGTATTTT,CASSLQGTDTQYF
NA,TRBV6-1,TRBJ1-2,few,TGTGCCAGCGGCCGGGACCGAGGCTATGGCTACACCTTC,CASGRDRGYGYTF
NA,TRBV11-3,TRBJ2-3,NA,TGTGCCAGCAGCTTAGAAGTCGGGGATACGCAGTATTTT,CASSLEVGDTQYF
NA,TRBV28,TRBJ1-4,NA,TGTGCCAGCAGTTTAAGCAGTTTTAATGAAAAACTGTTTTTT,CASSLSSFNEKLFF
NA,TRBV11-3,TRBJ2-1,NA,TGTGCCAGCAGCTCCCATACTAATGAGCAGTTCTTC,CASSSHTNEQFF
TRBD1,TRBV19,TRBJ1-6,NA,TGTGCCAGTAGTACCGACAGGGGGAATTCACCCCTCCACTTT,CASSTDRGNSPLHF
TRBD1,TRBV4-1,TRBJ1-5,NA,TGCGCCAGCAGCCCGACAGGGTTGGATCAGCCCCAGCATTTT,CASSPTGLDQPQHF
TRBD1,TRBV19,TRBJ2-1,NA,TGTGCCAGTAGTGTCGGGACAGGGGGTAATAGTCAGGACAATGAGCAGTTCTTC,CASSVGTGGNSQDNEQFF
NA,TRBV7-8,TRBJ1-1,few,TGTGCCAGCAGCTTCGGCAGGAGGAACACTGAAGCTTTCTTT,CASSFGRRNTEAFF
TRBD2,TRBV2,TRBJ2-1,NA,TGTGCCAGCAGGCCTTGGACTAGCGGGGGGTACAATGAGCAGTTCTTC,CASRPWTSGGYNEQFF
NA,TRBV18,TRBJ1-3,NA,TGTGCCAGCTCACCACGTCAGGGAAGGGGAAACACCATATATTTT,CASSPRQGRGNTIYF